This TCR beta chain was profiled in a study of human T cells and chemical hapten exposure. Study-wide results and limits: Among TCRs, those above 1 in 1000 frequency were unaffected by DPC sensitization.

With regard to this clonotype: Its specificity is unknown.

TCRdb reanalysed the RACE reads using MiXCR and keeps one entry per CDR3 protein. The data contain under 450,000 distinct CDR3 sequences, about 6.3% of them singletons. Sample time point: patch test 2, 6 weeks after DPC sensitization. Treatment given: therapeutic diphenylcyclopropenone sensitization with weekly scalp DPC. The material was whole blood, obtained in connection with sensitization to the hapten diphenylcyclopropenone (DPC). The receptor comes from a woman aged 18-30 years with alopecia areata. Some clones in this sample may be carry-over from other donors' samples.

The CDR3 DNA sequence: TGTGCCAGCAGCCCAGCGGGGTCCACAGATACGCAGTATTTT. As protein: CASSPAGSTDTQYF. The chain recombines TRBV7-8 with TRBJ2-3; 7 positions agree with TRBD2. The CDR3 is 14 residues long. The germline V gene encodes CDR1 SGHVS and CDR2 FQNEAQ. Trimming cost V 5 bases and J 2 bases; bases outside gene matches: 4.